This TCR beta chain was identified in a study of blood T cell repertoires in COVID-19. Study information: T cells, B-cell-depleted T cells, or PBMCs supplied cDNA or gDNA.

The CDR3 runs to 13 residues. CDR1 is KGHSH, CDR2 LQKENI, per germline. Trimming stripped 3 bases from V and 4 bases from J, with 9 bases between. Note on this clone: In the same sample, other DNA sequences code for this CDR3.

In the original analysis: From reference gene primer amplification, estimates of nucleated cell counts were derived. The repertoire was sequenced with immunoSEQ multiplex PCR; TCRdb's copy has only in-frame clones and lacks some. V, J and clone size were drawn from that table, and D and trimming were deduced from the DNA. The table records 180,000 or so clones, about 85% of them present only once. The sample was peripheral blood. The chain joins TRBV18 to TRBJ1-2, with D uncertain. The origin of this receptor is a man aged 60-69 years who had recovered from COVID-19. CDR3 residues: CASSPPGSYGYTF. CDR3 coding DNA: TGTGCCAGCTCACCGCCAGGAAGCTATGGCTACACCTTC. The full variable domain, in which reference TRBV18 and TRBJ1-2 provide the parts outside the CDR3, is NAGVMQNPRHLVRRRGQEARLRCSPMKGHSHVYWYRQLPEEGLKFMVYLQKENIIDESGMPKERFSAEFPKEGPSILRIQQVVRGDSAAYFCASSPPGSYGYTFGSGTRLTVV.